The text below deals with one T cell receptor beta chain. In its sample, this clonotype was seen a few times. Its recognized antigen is unknown. Qualities for individual bases were not recorded, and no much larger clone is one base off. The entry originates in a study of T-cell reconstitution after alpha-beta-depleted transplantation in children (dated by TCRdb to the mid-2010s). Some background on the complete study: T-cell immune reconstitution after TCRalphabeta/CD19-depleted allogeneic hematopoietic cell transplantation in children was quantitatively tracked in the study by means of TCR repertoire profiling.

At the junction V is shortened by 3 bases and J by 4 bases, with 10 bases in between. CDR1 and CDR2, looked up from the germline V gene, are MDHEN and SYDVKM. Its CDR3 holds 13 amino acids, cysteine through phenylalanine. Solely the CDR3 DNA is kept, with 39 bases framed from the first base. Receptor libraries were prepared by PCR. Sequencing was performed on an Illumina HiSeq 2500. Molecular barcoding was employed in the preparation of TCR libraries, with unique molecular identifiers being used to normalize TCRbeta repertoire quantification. The public reads were quality trimmed at Q25 with fastp and then assembled into clones with MiXCR by TCRdb, keeping productive beta chains. Every CDR3 protein is listed once, alongside the most common genes and DNA of its rows. This sample has a few hundred thousand distinct CDR3 sequences in its table, and around 13% of those were observed once. Clones ranked in the top ten supply about 5.4% of the sample.

The TCR comes from a human donor who donated a stem cell graft to a child with combined immunodeficiency. The sample in question was PBMCs from the stem cell graft donor, obtained from the stem cell graft. This sequence uses TRBV28 and TRBJ2-7; tentative D gene TRBD2, with 6 bases matching. CDR3 protein: CASSFQEGYEQYF. The nucleotide sequence is TGTGCCAGCAGTTTCCAGGAGGGGTACGAGCAGTACTTC.